The 4 T cell receptor beta chains reported below all come from one sample, sequenced in a study of blood T cell repertoires in COVID-19. Some clones are missing from TCRdb's copy, which holds only in-frame ones; the method was immunoSEQ multiplex PCR. The sample carries 200,000 to 250,000 clones, 80% to 85% recorded once. The sequencing sample was made of peripheral blood. The receptors originated from a human donor in a cohort sampled during active COVID-19.

The chain has TRBV7-8 and TRBJ2-7; tentative D call: TRBD1 (6 bases). CDR1 and CDR2 from the germline V gene are SGHVS and FQNEAQ. V lost 1 base and J 2 bases, leaving 9 bases between the germline ends. This CDR3 contains 14 residues. The CDR3 nucleotides are TGTGCCAGCAGCTTAGTCAGGGGCGCCTACGAGCAGTACTTC. Encoded protein: CASSLVRGAYEQYF.

A remark on this clone: The identical CDR3 is also encoded by other nucleotide sequences in the sample. This sequence joins TRBV11-2 and TRBJ2-7, with 11 bases that match TRBD1. CDR1 is SGHAT and CDR2 is FQNNGV in the germline V gene. The CDR3 has 14 amino acids. V trimming: 5 bases; J trimming: 4 bases; junction bases outside the gene matches: 4. Here the CDR3 DNA reads TGTGCCAGCAGCCGGGACAGGGGGTCGTACGAGCAGTACTTC. It specifies CASSRDRGSYEQYF.

The J gene is TRBJ2-7, the V gene TRBV6-5, with 11 bases lining up with TRBD1. There are 15 residues in the CDR3. The V gene's germline CDR1 is MNHEY and CDR2 SVGAGI. Losses at the gene ends were 6 bases for V and 4 bases for J; bases not matched to a gene: 8. The CDR3 is CASSSPGQGEYEQYF. The CDR3 region has the DNA TGTGCCAGCAGCTCACCGGGACAGGGGGAATACGAGCAGTACTTC.

The chain has TRBV27 and TRBJ1-2, with a weak D call TRBD1 (6 bases). Germline V gives CDR1 MNHEY, CDR2 SMNVEV (reference sequence). This CDR3 has 16 amino acids. Trimming left V 3 bases short and J 4 bases short, with 18 bases between. The CDR3 region is CASSFRVDRTAYGYTF. The CDR3 nucleotides are TGTGCCAGCAGTTTTAGGGTCGATAGGACAGCCTATGGCTACACCTTC.